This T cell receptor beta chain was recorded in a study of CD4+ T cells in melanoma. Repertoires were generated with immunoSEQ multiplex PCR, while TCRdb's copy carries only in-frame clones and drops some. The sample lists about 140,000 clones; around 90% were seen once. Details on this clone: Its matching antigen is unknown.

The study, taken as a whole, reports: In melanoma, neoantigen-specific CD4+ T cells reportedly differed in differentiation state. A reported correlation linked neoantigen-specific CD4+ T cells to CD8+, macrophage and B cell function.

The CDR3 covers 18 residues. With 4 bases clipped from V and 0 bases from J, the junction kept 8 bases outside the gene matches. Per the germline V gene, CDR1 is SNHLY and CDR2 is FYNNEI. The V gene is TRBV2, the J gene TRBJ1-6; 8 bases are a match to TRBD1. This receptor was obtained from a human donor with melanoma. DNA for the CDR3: TGTGCCAGCAGTGGGAACAGGGGGGTAGGCTCCTATAATTCACCCCTCCACTTT. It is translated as CASSGNRGVGSYNSPLHF.